The T cell receptor beta chain described here comes from a study of CD8+ T cells in alopecia areata. Whole-study findings and limits: Patients shared TCRs less clearly than mice did, possibly owing to HLA. Uncertain still, given a single nonresponder, is whether baseline CD8+ expansion links to response. Expanded CD8+ clones among the top 100, as well as scalp clonality, were significantly decreased by tofacitinib.

RNA, once extracted, was reverse transcribed into cDNA for use as the sequencing template. Data came from immunoSEQ multiplex PCR; TCRdb stores just in-frame clones and leaves some out. Counted here are 250,000 to 350,000 clones, 60% occurring once; the ten biggest clones make up about 0.88%. The CDR3 totals 14 residues. V was clipped by 3 bases and J by 5 bases, with 14 bases between them. In germline, CDR1 is SGHNT, CDR2 YYREEE (reference sequence). Sample treatment: oral pan-JAK inhibitor, 5-10 mg twice daily. Obtained from alopecia areata patients were lesional scalp punch biopsies along with peripheral blood. This clone was seen once. Its antigen is undetermined.

The source was CD4+ T cells sorted from blood, collected between weeks 51 and 52, from a patient treated with tofacitinib. This receptor was taken from a human donor with alopecia areata. The chain couples TRBV5-4 to TRBJ2-5; tentatively, D is TRBD1 (6 bases). The CDR3 bases are TGTGCCAGCAGCTCCAACAGGGTCACGGAGACCCAGTACTTC. It codes for CASSSNRVTETQYF.